A single sample gave rise to the 19 T cell receptor beta chains below, sequenced in a study of blood T cell repertoires in COVID-19. The method was immunoSEQ multiplex PCR; TCRdb's version includes in-frame clones alone and lacks a portion of them. In the table there are around 160,000 clones, 75% to 85% of which are singletons. Sequenced: PBMCs or T cells enriched from blood (not recorded which). These receptors were taken from a middle-aged man who had recovered from COVID-19.

The chain employs TRBV2 and TRBJ2-2; 10 bases agree with TRBD1. The CDR3 runs 15 residues. CDR1 is SNHLY and CDR2 is FYNNEI in the germline V gene. The junction had 9 bases not matched to a gene; V was cut back by 8 bases and J by 6 bases. In DNA, the CDR3 is TGTGCCAGCCTCCGGGACAGGGGAGGGTCCGGGGAGCTGTTTTTT. Encoded protein: CASLRDRGGSGELFF. Full variable domain (remainder filled in from reference TRBV2 and TRBJ2-2): EPEVTQTPSHQVTQMGQEVILRCVPISNHLYFYWYRQILGQKVEFLVSFYNNEISEKSEIFDDQFSVERPDGSNFTLKIRSTKLEDSAMYFCASLRDRGGSGELFFGEGSRLTVL.

The V and J genes are TRBV2 and TRBJ2-7; 12 nucleotides align to TRBD2. Per germline, CDR1 SNHLY and CDR2 FYNNEI. V shed 3 bases and J 2 bases; nucleotides not matched to a gene: 2. The CDR3 extends over 15 amino acids. The CDR3 region has the DNA TGTGCCAGCAGTGAGTCTAGCGGGGGGGCCTACGAGCAGTACGTC. Amino acid sequence: CASSESSGGAYEQYV.

This clone was counted once. The genes are TRBV19 and TRBJ1-6, with unresolved D. CDR1 and CDR2 (germline): LNHDA, SQIVND (reference sequence). This CDR3 comprises 14 residues. Trimming took 0 bases from V and 7 from J, leaving 7 bases between them. The DNA for the CDR3 is TGTGCCAGTAGTATAGAGGCCCCGAATTCACCCCTCCACTTT. Translated, it gives CASSIEAPNSPLHF.

This chain connects TRBV5-4 to TRBJ2-2, with D unclear. The length of the CDR3 is 13 residues. Trimming removed 0 bases at V and 8 bases at J, with 8 bases between. From germline, CDR1 is SGHNT and CDR2 YYREEE (reference sequence). The CDR3: CASSLAGRGELFF. The CDR3 DNA reads as TGTGCCAGCAGCTTGGCCGGCAGGGGGGAGCTGTTTTTT.

The chain joins TRBV6-5 to TRBJ1-2; D remains ambiguous. V dropped 7 bases and J dropped 2 bases, with 11 bases sitting between them. The CDR3 runs 13 residues. The germline V gene encodes CDR1 MNHEY and CDR2 SVGAGI. In DNA, the CDR3 is TGTGCCAGCAAAGCTCGTGTGAACTATGGCTACACCTTC. Protein product: CASKARVNYGYTF.

This chain's CDR3 is CASSLAEGGTYGYTF. For the CDR3, the DNA is TGCGCCAGCAGCTTGGCGGAGGGGGGGACCTATGGCTACACCTTC. The V call is TRBV5-1, the J call TRBJ1-2; possibly TRBD1 for D (6 bases). The CDR3 spans 15 residues. The germline gives CDR1 SGHRS, CDR2 YFSETQ. Trimming shortened V by 0 bases and J by 4 bases, and 13 bases separated the two germline ends.

This clone was recorded only once. The chain carries TRBV7-3 and TRBJ1-6; the D gene is possibly TRBD1 (6 bases). CDR3 length: 16 amino acids. With 5 bases removed from V and 0 bases from J, the gap between germline ends came to 11 bases. CDR1 is SGHTA and CDR2 is FQGTGA in the germline V gene. The CDR3 DNA is TGTGCCAGCAGCCACGGACAGCGCTCCTATAATTCACCCCTCCACTTT. It codes for CASSHGQRSYNSPLHF.

The V gene is TRBV5-4, the J gene TRBJ2-7; TRBD1 might be the D (5 bases). The germline gives CDR1 SGHNT, CDR2 YYREEE (reference sequence). With 0 bases removed from V and 6 bases from J, the gap between germline ends came to 10 bases. This CDR3 has 13 amino acids. The CDR3 loop is CASSLDPDSEQYF. The CDR3 bases are TGTGCCAGCAGCTTGGACCCAGACAGCGAGCAGTACTTC.

This chain connects TRBV18 to TRBJ2-3; TRBD2 agrees at 7 bases. The CDR3 is 16 residues long. Trimming took 5 bases from V and 4 from J; bases not matched to a gene: 12. The germline gives CDR1 KGHSH, CDR2 LQKENI. The CDR3 DNA is TGTGCCAGCTCAGCCACGGCCGGCGGGGGTTCAGATACGCAGTATTTT. Protein: CASSATAGGGSDTQYF.

This clone was seen just once. The sample holds other DNA sequences that translate to the same CDR3. The rearrangement uses TRBV18 and TRBJ1-2; no firm D call. Germline V lookup: CDR1 KGHSH, CDR2 LQKENI. The CDR3 contains 13 residues. Trimming removed 2 bases at V and 4 bases at J, with 8 bases between. The CDR3 coding sequence is TGTGCCAGCTCACCAGAAGGAGTCTATGGCTACACCTTC. As protein: CASSPEGVYGYTF.

This chain connects TRBV9 to TRBJ2-3; a weak D match, TRBD1 (5 bases). CDR3 length: 13 residues. Germline assignment: CDR1 SGDLS and CDR2 YYNGEE. Trimming left V 2 bases short and J 4 bases short, with 8 bases between. This CDR3 reads CASSVQGSDTQYF. As DNA, the CDR3 is TGTGCCAGCAGCGTGCAGGGATCAGATACGCAGTATTTT.

The V call is TRBV2, the J call TRBJ1-1; weak D call: TRBD1 (5 bases). There are 14 residues in the CDR3. Trimming took 6 bases from V and 1 from J, leaving 12 bases between them. The germline gives CDR1 SNHLY, CDR2 FYNNEI. DNA of the CDR3: TGTGCCAGCAGCGGGGGACGGAAGAACACTGAAGCTTTCTTT. It encodes CASSGGRKNTEAFF. Variable domain in full (rest from reference TRBV2 and TRBJ1-1): EPEVTQTPSHQVTQMGQEVILRCVPISNHLYFYWYRQILGQKVEFLVSFYNNEISEKSEIFDDQFSVERPDGSNFTLKIRSTKLEDSAMYFCASSGGRKNTEAFFGQGTRLTVV.

The CDR3: CASSRGVAGGSSSYEQYV. CDR3 coding DNA: TGTGCCAGCTCACGGGGTGTGGCGGGGGGCTCAAGCTCCTACGAGCAGTACGTC. The chain uses TRBV18 and TRBJ2-7; 8 bases align to TRBD2. CDR1 is KGHSH and CDR2 is LQKENI in the germline V gene. This CDR3 is built from 18 residues. V gave up 4 bases and J gave up 0 bases; unmatched junction bases: 14.

This clone was counted a few times. V is TRBV19 and J is TRBJ1-2; no clear D gene. The CDR3 is 13 amino acids. The V end was cut by 3 bases, the J end by 8 bases, with 13 bases between. Per germline, CDR1 LNHDA and CDR2 SQIVND (reference sequence). The CDR3 region has the DNA TGTGCCAGTAGTATTCTACATCCGAGGGGCTACACCTTC. It yields the protein CASSILHPRGYTF.

This clone was observed a single time. This chain links TRBV5-1 with TRBJ1-3; 9 positions agree with TRBD1. The CDR3 is 16 amino acids. Germline values: CDR1 SGHRS, CDR2 YFSETQ. Trimming at V came to 4 bases and at J to 3 bases, leaving 8 bases not matched to a gene. The CDR3 loop reads CASSRTGAPNGNTIYF. The DNA for the CDR3 is TGCGCCAGCAGCAGGACAGGGGCGCCGAATGGAAACACCATATATTTT.

The chain employs TRBV12-3 or TRBV12-4 and TRBJ1-5; D call uncertain. The CDR3 runs to 12 residues. V lost 5 bases to trimming and J lost 9 bases, with 11 bases between them. CDR3 DNA: TGTGCCAGCAGTCCCCTCCCCAGGCCCCAGCATTTT. Protein: CASSPLPRPQHF.

The V gene is TRBV14, the J gene TRBJ2-1, with 10 bases that match TRBD1. CDR1 and CDR2 from the germline V gene are SGHDN and FVKESK. Trimming cost V 4 bases and J 5 bases; bases outside gene matches: 8. The CDR3 has 16 amino acids. CDR3 region: CASSPLLGTGDNEQFF. The CDR3 coding sequence is TGTGCCAGCAGCCCTCTACTCGGGACAGGGGACAATGAGCAGTTCTTC.

This clone was counted a single time. The chain couples TRBV4-2 to TRBJ2-2, with 11 bases that match TRBD2. The CDR3 totals 18 residues. The germline V gene encodes CDR1 LGHNA and CDR2 YNFKEQ. Losses at the gene ends were 0 bases for V and 6 bases for J; bases not matched to a gene: 9. Here the CDR3 reads CASSQESLAGGRAGELFF. In nucleotides, the CDR3 is TGTGCCAGCAGCCAAGAATCCCTAGCGGGGGGCCGGGCCGGGGAGCTGTTTTTT.

In this sample, this clone turned up a few times. The chain recombines TRBV19 with TRBJ1-2; D unclear. Trimming removed 7 bases at V and 0 bases at J, with 12 bases between. Germline V lookup: CDR1 LNHDA, CDR2 SQIVND (reference sequence). The CDR3 totals 14 residues. The CDR3 coding sequence is TGTGCCAGTATCCCGGACGGGGCTAACTATGGCTACACCTTC. It codes for CASIPDGANYGYTF. Filled out from reference TRBV19 and TRBJ1-2, the complete variable domain reads DGGITQSPKYLFRKEGQNVTLSCEQNLNHDAMYWYRQDPGQGLRLIYYSQIVNDFQKGDIAEGYSVSREKKESFPLTVTSAQKNPTAFYLCASIPDGANYGYTFGSGTRLTVV.